This T cell receptor beta chain was sequenced in a study of somatic mutations in cytotoxic T cells in rheumatoid arthritis (dated by TCRdb to 2015 to 2018). The study in broad terms: A FACSAria II or Sony SH800 was used to flow-sort some V beta antibody-stained T-cell populations at nearly 100% purity, and TCRB sequencing was also done on sorted V beta1+ cells. The median ages of the patient and control groups were essentially identical. The study asked whether expanded CD8+ T-cell clones in newly diagnosed, untreated rheumatoid arthritis carry somatic mutations, and used TCRB deep sequencing to characterize clonality. For 60 to 80 rheumatoid arthritis patients and fewer than 25 healthy controls, TCRB deep sequencing was carried out.

TCRB CDR3 sequencing used the immunoSEQ assay on genomic DNA. The study's own analysis went as follows. Analyses were restricted to productive TCRB rearrangements. Clonality was expressed as a Shannon entropy-based productive clonality index, with each clone defined by a unique TCRB CDR3 sequence. The template counts of each clone relative to the total templates per sample were used to calculate repertoire overlap between two samples. A correlation with a Spearman r of 0.55 to 0.65 was found between V-gene usage by flow cytometry and V-gene usage by TCRB sequencing. TCRdb retrieved this table from immuneACCESS and kept in-frame rearrangements only. Not all clones are present; in checked studies, unresolved V genes account for under half, and no reason is known for the remainder. The V and J calls and the clone size are those of that table, but D and trimming were determined from the DNA. The sample records 30,000 to 45,000 clones, 84% of which are singletons. The top ten clonotypes cover roughly 3.1% of the sample.

Buffy coats from roughly 19 blood donors served as healthy controls, a group that was approximately 58% female with a median age of approximately 56 years (range 21-70). Flow cytometry confirmed the purity of CD4+ and CD8+ cells that had been isolated by positive magnetic bead selection on an AutoMACS. Ficoll-Paque PLUS density gradient separation was used to isolate peripheral blood mononuclear cells. Nucleospin Tissue or Tissue XS kits were used to extract DNA from CD4-enriched, CD8-enriched or PBMC samples, and a Qubit 2.0 fluorometer was used for quantification. As regards this clone: The clone's antigen remains unknown. Base qualities are not provided; no much larger clone lies one nucleotide away.

Study-wide findings and limitations: CD8+ T-cell clonality in rheumatoid arthritis patients was not significantly different from that in age-matched healthy controls. CD8+ clonality increased with age in patients (Spearman r ≈ 0.49) but not in healthy controls. The antigen targets of the expanded CD8+ clones were unknown, and absence from virus-specific databases did not rule out viral specificity. In 8 out of 65 patients, more than 20% of CD8+ cells belonged to the largest CD8+ clone, while several identical CD8+ TCRB sequences were shared between blood and synovial fluid.

Input material: CD8+ T cells sorted from blood. This clonotype originated in a man between 35 and 55 years old in good health.

The DNA reads TGTGCCAGCAGCGTCGACAGACAGGCCGAAGAGACCCAGTACTTC. The encoded protein is CASSVDRQAEETQYF. The chain is made from TRBV9 and TRBJ2-5; TRBD1 is a possible D gene, resting on 6 matching bases. CDR1 and CDR2 are read off the germline V gene as SGDLS and YYNGEE. Counted from cysteine to phenylalanine, this CDR3 has 15 amino acids. This entry keeps only the CDR3 DNA: 45 bases, framed from base 1. The junction carries 14 bases between V and J, which are trimmed by 2 bases and 3 bases respectively.